The 16 T cell receptor beta chains presented below share a single source sample, sequenced in a study of shared clonotypes between healthy human individuals. Produced via immunoSEQ multiplex PCR; TCRdb's table is partial and in-frame only. Found here are roughly 2,500,000 clones, roughly 93% of them singletons; the top ten hold more than 0.35%. Sequenced material: naive CD4+ T cells from PBMCs. Subset given: CD45RA+ positively selected. These receptors were obtained from a man between 18 and 29 years old in good health. Some clones in this sample may be carry-over from other donors' samples.

This chain links TRBV7-9 with TRBJ1-2; unclear D gene. The germline V gene encodes CDR1 SEHNR and CDR2 FQNEAQ (reference sequence). The CDR3 is made up of 14 amino acids. The ends were cut back, 1 base at V and 7 bases at J, with 13 bases in the middle. CDR3 protein: CASSLGTSTAGYTF. The CDR3 nucleotides are TGTGCCAGCAGCTTAGGGACTTCAACAGCTGGCTACACCTTC.

This clone was seen more than once but under ten times. The V call is TRBV7-9, the J call TRBJ1-1, with D possibly being TRBD1 (6 bases). V lost 4 bases to trimming and J lost 0 bases, with 15 bases between them. CDR3 length: 16 residues. Germline assignment: CDR1 SEHNR and CDR2 FQNEAQ (reference sequence). The CDR3 spells CASSSQGNLMNTEAFF. In DNA form, the CDR3 reads TGTGCCAGCAGCTCACAGGGAAATTTAATGAACACTGAAGCTTTCTTT.

The chain couples TRBV27 to TRBJ2-7; D is possibly TRBD1 or TRBD2 (6 bases each). Germline CDR1 MNHEY, CDR2 SMNVEV (reference sequence). This CDR3 has 14 amino acids. V was shortened by 6 bases and J by 2 bases, with 14 bases between the two germline ends. As DNA, the CDR3 is TGTGCCAGCAGCTACGAAAGGGGGGCCTACGAGCAGTACTTC. This gives the protein CASSYERGAYEQYF.

This clone was observed a handful of times. The CDR3 spells CATQGSNQPQHF. The DNA for the CDR3 is TGTGCCACCCAAGGAAGCAATCAGCCCCAGCATTTT. The chain uses TRBV2 and TRBJ1-5; D gene ambiguous. The germline CDR1 and CDR2 sequences are SNHLY and FYNNEI. The CDR3 runs 12 residues. Between the trimmed V and J ends, which lost 10 bases and 1 base, there was a span of 8 bases.

The V call is TRBV7-3, the J call TRBJ1-3; D is possibly TRBD1 (6 bases). Germline-derived CDR1 and CDR2 are SGHTA and FQGTGA. V was shortened by 5 bases and J by 4 bases, with 18 bases between the two germline ends. The CDR3 is made up of 16 amino acids. Here the CDR3 reads CASSPIQGDRGNTIYF. For the CDR3, the DNA is TGTGCCAGCAGCCCAATACAGGGTGATAGAGGAAACACCATATATTTT.

This rearrangement joins TRBV6-1 to TRBJ2-5; TRBD1 matches 10 bases. From germline, CDR1 is MNHNS and CDR2 SASEGT. CDR3 length: 17 residues. V shed 3 bases and J 5 bases; nucleotides not matched to a gene: 12. CDR3: CASSDPKRQGALETQYF. CDR3 in DNA: TGTGCCAGCAGTGACCCCAAGCGACAGGGGGCGTTGGAGACCCAGTACTTC.

This rearrangement joins TRBV7-8 to TRBJ1-1; 8 positions match TRBD1. With V trimmed by 1 base and J by 13 bases, 8 bases remained unmatched. Germline V gene data show CDR1 as SGHVS and CDR2 as FQNEAQ. This CDR3 contains 13 residues. In DNA form, the CDR3 reads TGTGCCAGCAGCTTAGGACAGGGGATTTTCGTTTTCTTT. It specifies CASSLGQGIFVFF.

The V call is TRBV6-6, the J call TRBJ1-4; tentatively, D is TRBD1 (5 bases). V lost 4 bases, J lost 10 bases, and 7 bases lay in between. CDR1 MNHNY and CDR2 SVGAGI come from the germline V gene (reference sequence). The CDR3 spans 11 residues. The CDR3 DNA sequence: TGTGCCAGCAGTTGGGGGGGAAAACTGTTTTTT. Translating gives CASSWGGKLFF.

The chain carries TRBV5-1 and TRBJ2-3, with a tentative D call TRBD1 (6 bases). Germline CDR1 reads SGHRS; CDR2 reads YFSETQ. V lost 1 base and J lost 3, with 12 bases in between. The CDR3 spans 15 residues. CDR3 in amino acids: CASSLTGKETDTQYF. DNA for the CDR3: TGCGCCAGCAGCTTGACAGGGAAGGAAACAGATACGCAGTATTTT.

The V and J genes are TRBV15 and TRBJ2-3, with D maybe TRBD1 (6 bases). V lost 5 bases and J lost 9, with 12 bases in between. This CDR3 contains 12 residues. CDR1 is LNHNV and CDR2 is YYDKDF in the germline V gene (reference sequence). In DNA form, the CDR3 reads TGTGCCACCAGCGGGCTGAGGGGGACGCAGTATTTT. It translates to CATSGLRGTQYF. Variable domain in full (rest from reference TRBV15 and TRBJ2-3): DAMVIQNPRYQVTQFGKPVTLSCSQTLNHNVMYWYQQKSSQAPKLLFHYYDKDFNNEADTPDNFQSRRPNTSFCFLDIRSPGLGDTAMYLCATSGLRGTQYFGPGTRLTVL.

This chain connects TRBV9 to TRBJ2-2; the match to TRBD2 covers 15 bases. The ends lost 2 bases at V and 9 bases at J; junction bases unmatched: 5. Germline-derived CDR1 and CDR2 are SGDLS and YYNGEE. This CDR3 spans 16 amino acids. The CDR3 DNA follows: TGTGCCAGCAGCGTCGGACTAGCGGGAGGGGGCAGGGAGCTGTTTTTT. Translation: CASSVGLAGGGRELFF. Supplemented by reference TRBV9 and TRBJ2-2, the full variable domain reads DSGVTQTPKHLITATGQRVTLRCSPRSGDLSVYWYQQSLDQGLQFLIQYYNGEERAKGNILERFSAQQFPDLHSELNLSSLELGDSALYFCASSVGLAGGGRELFFGEGSRLTVL.

This clone appeared a single time. The chain uses TRBV6-5 and TRBJ1-1; D not resolved. CDR1 is MNHEY, CDR2 SVGAGI, per germline. The CDR3 loop spans 14 amino acids. V lost 5 bases to trimming and J lost 9 bases, with 19 bases between them. CDR3 sequence: CASSRARRSGKAFF. The CDR3 nucleotides are TGTGCCAGCAGTAGGGCCCGCAGGTCGGGAAAAGCTTTCTTT.

V gene TRBV5-1 combines with J gene TRBJ2-5; 9 nucleotides match TRBD2. V gave up 3 bases and J gave up 1 base; unmatched junction bases: 1. This CDR3 has 14 amino acids. Germline CDR1 is SGHRS and CDR2 is YFSETQ. In DNA form, the CDR3 reads TGCGCCAGCAGCTCGACTAGCGGCCAAGAGACCCAGTACTTC. Residues: CASSSTSGQETQYF.

This clone was picked up one time. The sample carries other DNA sequences with the same CDR3. CDR3 in DNA: TGTGCCACCAGCAGAGGCAGGAACACTGAAGCTTTCTTT. It yields the protein CATSRGRNTEAFF. The V gene is TRBV15, the J gene TRBJ1-1; no reliable D call. Trimming took off 1 base at V and 1 base at J, with 4 bases between the two ends. CDR3 size: 13 residues. CDR1 is LNHNV and CDR2 is YYDKDF in the germline V gene (reference sequence).

The chain recombines TRBV10-3 with TRBJ2-5; perhaps TRBD2 as D (6 bases). The CDR3 sequence is 15 residues long. V gave up 2 bases and J gave up 2 bases, with 12 bases separating them. CDR1 ENHRY and CDR2 SYGVKD come from the germline V gene. CDR3: CAISERETSQETQYF. The CDR3 nucleotides are TGTGCCATCAGTGAGCGGGAGACATCACAAGAGACCCAGTACTTC.

With regard to this clone: The same CDR3 can be traced to other DNA sequences in this sample. This chain links TRBV5-1 with TRBJ2-5; 15 positions agree with TRBD2. Looked up from germline, CDR1 is SGHRS and CDR2 is YFSETQ. The ends lost 4 bases at V and 1 base at J; junction bases unmatched: 2. The CDR3 totals 16 residues. The CDR3 region is CASSPGLAGGQETQYF. As DNA, the CDR3 is TGCGCCAGCAGCCCGGGACTAGCGGGGGGCCAAGAGACCCAGTACTTC.